What follows is one T cell receptor (beta chain) and its context. Compared with germline, one end of the junction differs, possibly owing to a read error. Some clones are missing from TCRdb's copy, which holds only in-frame ones; the method was immunoSEQ multiplex PCR. The top ten clones hold 10% to 15% of a sample with 140,000 or so clones, about 79% of them seen once. TCR beta library input comprised approximately 2 micrograms of genomic DNA from cryopreserved PBMCs. The entry originates in a study of cytotoxic CD8 clonotypes in ibrutinib-treated CLL. Study overall: Among patients, around 24 responded partially and 2 completely; some 15 then stayed remitted and roughly 12 progressed after median roughly 73 months. Samples yielded averages of approximately 260,000 productive templates and 90,000 to 95,000 productive rearrangements.

The receptor was derived from a human donor with chronic lymphocytic leukemia. The source was PBMCs, collected after 12 months of ibrutinib treatment.

CDR3 protein: CASSQSGGDETQYF. CDR3 bases: TGTGCTAGCAGCCAATCAGGGGGCGACGAGACCCAGTACTTC. The chain couples TRBV7-7 to TRBJ2-5, with 8 bases fitting TRBD1. Per the germline V gene, CDR1 is SSHAT and CDR2 is FNYEAQ (reference sequence). This CDR3 region has 14 residues.